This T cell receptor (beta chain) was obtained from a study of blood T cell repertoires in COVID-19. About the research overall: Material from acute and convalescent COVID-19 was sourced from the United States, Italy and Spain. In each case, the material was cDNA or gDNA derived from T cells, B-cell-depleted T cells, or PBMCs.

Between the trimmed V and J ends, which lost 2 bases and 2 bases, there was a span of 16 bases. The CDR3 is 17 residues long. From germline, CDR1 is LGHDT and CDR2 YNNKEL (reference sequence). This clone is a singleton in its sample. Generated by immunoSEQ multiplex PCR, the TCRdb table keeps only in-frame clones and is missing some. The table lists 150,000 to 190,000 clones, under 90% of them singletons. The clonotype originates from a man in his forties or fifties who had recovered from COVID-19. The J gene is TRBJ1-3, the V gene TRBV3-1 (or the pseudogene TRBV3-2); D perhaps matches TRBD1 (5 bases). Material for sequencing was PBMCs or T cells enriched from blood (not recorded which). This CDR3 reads CASSQLGGGRTGNTIYF. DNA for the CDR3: TGTGCCAGCAGCCAACTCGGGGGGGGGAGAACTGGAAACACCATATATTTT.